This TCR beta chain stems from a study of T cells in narcolepsy. Study-level points and caveats: Some memory CD4+ repertoires had no autoreactive clone sequences.

The protocol was immunoSEQ multiplex PCR, while the TCRdb copy is restricted to in-frame clones and leaves out a portion. The table has more than 20,000 clones, roughly 80% seen once. With regard to this clone: Its antigen is unknown. Compared with germline, one end of the junction differs, possibly owing to a read error.

Sequenced input: memory (CD45RA-) CD4+ T cells from blood. This TCR came from a human donor in good health.

Written as DNA, the CDR3 is TGTGCTAGCAGCGGACTAGCGGGGGGGCAGGTGGAGACCCAGTACTTC. Encoded protein: CASSGLAGGQVETQYF. V is TRBV7-7 and J is TRBJ2-5, with TRBD2 matching over 15 bases. The CDR3 consists of 16 residues. Germline CDR1 reads SSHAT; CDR2 reads FNYEAQ (reference sequence).